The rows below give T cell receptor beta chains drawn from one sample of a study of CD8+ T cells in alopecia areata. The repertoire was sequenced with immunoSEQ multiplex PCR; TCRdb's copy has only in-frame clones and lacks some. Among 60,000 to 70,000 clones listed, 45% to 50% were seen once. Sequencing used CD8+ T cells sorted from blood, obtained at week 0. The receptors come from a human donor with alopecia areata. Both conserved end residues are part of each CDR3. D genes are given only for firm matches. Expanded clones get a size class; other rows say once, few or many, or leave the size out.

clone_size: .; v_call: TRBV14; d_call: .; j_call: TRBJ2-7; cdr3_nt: TGTGCCAGCAGCCAGCGTTATGTCGGAGATCGGTCCTACGAGCAGTACTTC; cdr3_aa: CASSQRYVGDRSYEQYF
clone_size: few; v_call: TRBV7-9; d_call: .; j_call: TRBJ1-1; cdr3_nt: TGTGCCAGCAGCTTAACCCCCGGAACTGAAGCTTTCTTT; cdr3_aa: CASSLTPGTEAFF
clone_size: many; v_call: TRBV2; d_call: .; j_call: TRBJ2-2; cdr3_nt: TGTGCCAGCAGCCCAGAGAACACCGGGGAGCTGTTTTTT; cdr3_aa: CASSPENTGELFF
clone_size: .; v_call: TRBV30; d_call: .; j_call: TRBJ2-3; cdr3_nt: TGTGCCTGGGCTGGCATCACCTTCACAGATACGCAGTATTTT; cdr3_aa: CAWAGITFTDTQYF
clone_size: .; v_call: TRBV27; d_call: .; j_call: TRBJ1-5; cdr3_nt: TGTGCCAGCAGTTTATCGTACAGTGGGCCCCAGCATTTT; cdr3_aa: CASSLSYSGPQHF
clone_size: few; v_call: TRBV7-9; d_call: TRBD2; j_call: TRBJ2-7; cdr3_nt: TGTGCCAGCAGCGCACTAGCGGGAGGGTACGAGCAGTACTTC; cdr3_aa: CASSALAGGYEQYF
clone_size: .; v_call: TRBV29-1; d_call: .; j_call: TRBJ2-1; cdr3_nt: TGCAGCGGTCGCTCCTACAATGAGCAGTTCTTC; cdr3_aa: CSGRSYNEQFF
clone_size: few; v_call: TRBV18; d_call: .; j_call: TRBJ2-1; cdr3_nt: TGTGCCAGCTCACCACCAGAGCGGGCGAATGAGCAGTTCTTC; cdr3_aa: CASSPPERANEQFF
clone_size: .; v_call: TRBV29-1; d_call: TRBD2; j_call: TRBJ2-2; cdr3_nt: TGCAGCGTCGGGAGGGCCCCTACCGGGGAGCTGTTTTTT; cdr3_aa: CSVGRAPTGELFF
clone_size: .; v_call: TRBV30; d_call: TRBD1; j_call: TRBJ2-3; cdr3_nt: TGTGCCTGGAGTGGGGAACAGGGGACAGATACGCAGTATTTT; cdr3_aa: CAWSGEQGTDTQYF
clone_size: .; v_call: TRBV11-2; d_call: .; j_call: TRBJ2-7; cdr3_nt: TGTGCCAGCAGCTTAGATGGAGGGGGCGAGCAGTACTTC; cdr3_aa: CASSLDGGGEQYF
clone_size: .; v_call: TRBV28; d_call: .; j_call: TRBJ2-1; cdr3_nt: TGTGCCAGCAGCCCTTCCTTTTATAGGAGCTCCTACAATGAGCAGTTCTTC; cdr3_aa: CASSPSFYRSSYNEQFF
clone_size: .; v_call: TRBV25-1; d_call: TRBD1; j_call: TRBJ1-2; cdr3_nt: TGTGCCAGCAGTGTCAACAGGGGAATAGAAGGCTACACCTTC; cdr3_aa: CASSVNRGIEGYTF
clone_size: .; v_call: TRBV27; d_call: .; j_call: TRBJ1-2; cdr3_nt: TGTGCCAGCAGCGAGAGGAGGGGGTTGGATGGCTACACCTTC; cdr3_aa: CASSERRGLDGYTF
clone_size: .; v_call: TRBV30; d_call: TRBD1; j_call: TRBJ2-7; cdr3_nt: TGTGCCTGTGGGGGACAGGGGATGTGGGAGCAGTACTTC; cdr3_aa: CACGGQGMWEQYF
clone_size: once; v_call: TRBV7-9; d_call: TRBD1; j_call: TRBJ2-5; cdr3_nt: TGTGCCAGCAGCCCTCGGACAGGGAGGGAGACCCAGTACTTC; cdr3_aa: CASSPRTGRETQYF
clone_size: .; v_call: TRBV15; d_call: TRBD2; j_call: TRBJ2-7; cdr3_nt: TGTGCCACCAGCAGTCCCGGACTAGACTACGAGCAGTACTTC; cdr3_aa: CATSSPGLDYEQYF
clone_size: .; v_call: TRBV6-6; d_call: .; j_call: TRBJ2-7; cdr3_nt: TGTGCCAGCAGTTACGCAGGGGCCTACGAGCAGTACTTC; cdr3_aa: CASSYAGAYEQYF
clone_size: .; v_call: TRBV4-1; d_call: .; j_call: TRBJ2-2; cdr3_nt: TGCGCCAGCAGCCAGGAGGGGGGGACCGGGGAGCTGTTTTTT; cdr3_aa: CASSQEGGTGELFF
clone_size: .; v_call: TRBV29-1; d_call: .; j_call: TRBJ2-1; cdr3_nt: TGCAGCGTAATCGGAGGCAATGAGCAGTTCTTC; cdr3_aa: CSVIGGNEQFF
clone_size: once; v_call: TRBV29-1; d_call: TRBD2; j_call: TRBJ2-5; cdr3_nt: TGCAGCGTTACAGGACTAGCGGGAGGGCGCCGCGCGGAGACCCAGTACTTC; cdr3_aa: CSVTGLAGGRRAETQYF
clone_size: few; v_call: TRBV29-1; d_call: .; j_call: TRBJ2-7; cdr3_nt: TGCAGCGTTGAACATCCGCAGGGTGTGGAGCAGTACTTC; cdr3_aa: CSVEHPQGVEQYF
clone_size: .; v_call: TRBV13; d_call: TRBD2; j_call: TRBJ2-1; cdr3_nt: TGTGCCAGCAGCTTAGAGGGGACTAGCGGGGCCCCACGGAATGAGCAGTTCTTC; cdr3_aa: CASSLEGTSGAPRNEQFF
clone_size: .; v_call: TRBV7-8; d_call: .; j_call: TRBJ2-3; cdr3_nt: TGTGCCAGCAATGCTGGAGTTAAGTCCCCAGATACGCAGTATTTT; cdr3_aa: CASNAGVKSPDTQYF
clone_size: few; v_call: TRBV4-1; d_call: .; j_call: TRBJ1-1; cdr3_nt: TGCGCCAGCAGCCTGCAGGACAGAAACACTGAAGCTTTCTTT; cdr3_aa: CASSLQDRNTEAFF
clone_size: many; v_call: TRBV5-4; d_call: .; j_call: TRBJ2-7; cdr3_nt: TGTGCCAGCAGCTTGCCCCCTTACGAGCAGTACTTC; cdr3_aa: CASSLPPYEQYF
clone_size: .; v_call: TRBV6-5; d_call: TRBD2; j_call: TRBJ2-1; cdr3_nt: TGTGCCAGCAGTTACAGGACTAGCGACGATGAGCAGTTCTTC; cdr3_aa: CASSYRTSDDEQFF
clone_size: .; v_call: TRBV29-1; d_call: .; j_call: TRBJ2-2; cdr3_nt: TGCAGCGTTGTCGAGGGGATAGGGGTCACCGGGGAGCTGTTTTTT; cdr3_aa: CSVVEGIGVTGELFF
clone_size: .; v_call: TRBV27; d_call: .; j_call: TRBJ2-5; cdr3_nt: TGTGCCAGCAGCCCGGGAGATACGGAGACCCAGTACTTC; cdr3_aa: CASSPGDTETQYF
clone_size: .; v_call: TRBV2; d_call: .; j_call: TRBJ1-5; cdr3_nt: TGTGCCAGCAGAGAGAGGTGGGGGCCTCAGCCCCAGCATTTT; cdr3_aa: CASRERWGPQPQHF
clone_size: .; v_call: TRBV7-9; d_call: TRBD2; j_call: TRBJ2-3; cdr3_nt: TGTGCCAGCAGCGATAGCGGGTCTAGCACAGATACGCAGTATTTT; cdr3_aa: CASSDSGSSTDTQYF
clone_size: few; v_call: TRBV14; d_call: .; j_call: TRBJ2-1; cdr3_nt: TGTGCCAGCAGCCAGAGGGGGGCTGGCTACAATGAGCAGTTCTTC; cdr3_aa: CASSQRGAGYNEQFF
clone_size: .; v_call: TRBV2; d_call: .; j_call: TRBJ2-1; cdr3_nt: TGTGCCAGCGGTGACAGTGTCCGCTCCTACAATGAGCAGTTCTTC; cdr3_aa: CASGDSVRSYNEQFF
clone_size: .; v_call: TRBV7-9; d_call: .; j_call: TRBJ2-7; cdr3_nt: TGTGCCAGCAGCCCTGATTACGAGCAGTACTTC; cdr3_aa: CASSPDYEQYF
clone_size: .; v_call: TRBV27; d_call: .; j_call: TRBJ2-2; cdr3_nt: TGTGCCAGCAGTTTATCCCACCTTCGCCCCCACACCGGGGAGCTGTTTTTT; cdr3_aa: CASSLSHLRPHTGELFF
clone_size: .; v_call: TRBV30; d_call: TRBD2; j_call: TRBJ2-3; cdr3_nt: TGTGCCTGGAGTCTCATAGCGGGCTTGGATACGCAGTATTTT; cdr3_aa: CAWSLIAGLDTQYF
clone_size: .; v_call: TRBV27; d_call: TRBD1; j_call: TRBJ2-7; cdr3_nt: TGTGCCAGCACTCCGGGACAGGGGAAAGGGGAGCAGTACTTC; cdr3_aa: CASTPGQGKGEQYF
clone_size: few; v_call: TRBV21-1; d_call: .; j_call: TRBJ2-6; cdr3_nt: TGTGCCAGCAGCCTCGGACAGGGGACCCCCCCAGGGAGTTGTGGGGCCAACGTCCTGACTTTC; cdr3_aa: CASSLGQGTPPGSCGANVLTF
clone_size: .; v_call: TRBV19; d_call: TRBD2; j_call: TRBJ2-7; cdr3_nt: TGTGCCAGTAGTATAGAACTGGGAGGGGCCGGCGAGCAGTACTTC; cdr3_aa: CASSIELGGAGEQYF
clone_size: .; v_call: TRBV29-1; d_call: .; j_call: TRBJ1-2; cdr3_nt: TGCAGCGTTGGCCCCCAGGGTAACGGCTACACCTTC; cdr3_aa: CSVGPQGNGYTF
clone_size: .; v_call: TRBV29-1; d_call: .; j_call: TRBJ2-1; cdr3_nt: TGCAGCGCCCCCATGAATGAGCAGTTCTTC; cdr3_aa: CSAPMNEQFF
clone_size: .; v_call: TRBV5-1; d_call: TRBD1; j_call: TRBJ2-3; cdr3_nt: TGCGCCAGCAGCCCCGGACAGGGGGGGAGCACAGATACGCAGTATTTT; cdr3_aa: CASSPGQGGSTDTQYF
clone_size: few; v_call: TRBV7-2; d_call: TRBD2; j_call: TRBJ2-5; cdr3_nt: TGTGCCAGCAGCTTAGGGACTAGCGGGAGGCCCCGACAAGAGACCCAGTACTTC; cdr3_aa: CASSLGTSGRPRQETQYF
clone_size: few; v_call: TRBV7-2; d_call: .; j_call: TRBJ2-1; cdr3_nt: TGTGCCAGCAGCCCTCAGAGCTCCTACAATGAGCAGTTCTTC; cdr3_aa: CASSPQSSYNEQFF
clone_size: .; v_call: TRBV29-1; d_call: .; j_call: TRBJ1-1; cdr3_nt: TGCAGCGTTGACAGGGCTGAAGCTTTCTTT; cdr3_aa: CSVDRAEAFF
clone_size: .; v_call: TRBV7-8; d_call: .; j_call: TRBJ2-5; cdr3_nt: TGTGCCAGCAGCAGTCCGGGGGGCAGGGAGACCCAGTACTTC; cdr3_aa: CASSSPGGRETQYF
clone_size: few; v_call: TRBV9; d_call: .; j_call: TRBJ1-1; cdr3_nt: TGTGCCAGCAGCGTAGGCTATGGACTCTTGAACACTGAAGCTTTCTTT; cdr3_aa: CASSVGYGLLNTEAFF
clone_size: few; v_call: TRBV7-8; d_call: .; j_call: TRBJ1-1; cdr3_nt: TGTGCCAGCAGCTTAGCTGGTGGACCTGGGAACACTGAAGCTTTCTTT; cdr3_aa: CASSLAGGPGNTEAFF
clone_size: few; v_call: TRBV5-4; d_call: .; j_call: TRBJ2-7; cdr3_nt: TGTGCCAGCAGCTCGAACTACTACGAGCAGTACTTC; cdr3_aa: CASSSNYYEQYF
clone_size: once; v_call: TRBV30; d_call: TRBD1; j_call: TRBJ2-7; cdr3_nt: TGTGCCTGGGCTCACGGGACAGGAGTTTCCTACGAGCAGTACTTC; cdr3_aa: CAWAHGTGVSYEQYF
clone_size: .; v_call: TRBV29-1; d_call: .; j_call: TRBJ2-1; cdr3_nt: TGCAGCGCCGGTAGCGGCTCCTACAATGAGCAGTTCTTC; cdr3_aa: CSAGSGSYNEQFF
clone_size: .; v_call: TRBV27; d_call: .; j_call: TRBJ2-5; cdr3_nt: TGTGCCAGCAAAAGACAGATGTACCAAGAGACCCAGTACTTC; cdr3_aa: CASKRQMYQETQYF
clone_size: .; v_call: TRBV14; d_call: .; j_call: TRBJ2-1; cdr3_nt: TGTGCCAGCAGCCTGGTGGGCAATGAGCAGTTCTTC; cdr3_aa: CASSLVGNEQFF